This T cell receptor (beta chain) stems from a study of T cell clones after liver transplantation. Study-level background: Liver transplant recipients had immunosuppression withdrawal attempted within 2 years. HCV positivity affected three of eight recipients; the rest lacked autoimmune or viral indications. Overall study results and limits: Circulating graft-donor-reactive CD4 TCRbeta sequences fell significantly post-transplant in most of the 8 subjects.

Concerning this clone itself: Its cognate antigen is unknown.

Germline V gives CDR1 SGHRS, CDR2 YFSETQ. CDR3 size: 15 residues. Losses at the gene ends were 6 bases for V and 6 bases for J; bases not matched to a gene: 10. Sequencing was performed with immunoSEQ multiplex PCR; in TCRdb, only in-frame clones are kept and a portion is missing. This table has about 9,900 clones, around 79% appearing once. The specimen comprised CD8+ T cells from blood, sampled before liver transplant. The V gene is TRBV5-1, the J gene TRBJ2-3; 10 bases align to TRBD2. The TCR comes from a human donor who received a liver transplant. DNA of the CDR3: TGCGCCAGCAAGCGGACTAGCGGTGACTCTGATACGCAGTATTTT. Translation: CASKRTSGDSDTQYF.